These T cell receptor beta chains were read from a single sample in a study of T-cell memory formation after mild COVID-19. MiXCR was run by TCRdb on the 5' RACE reads, yielding one entry per CDR3 protein. The table includes about 360,000 distinct CDR3 sequences, approximately 14% detected once. Sample: PBMCs or a T cell subset sorted from them (not recorded which). These receptor sequences come from a man between 18 and 35 years old who had mild COVID-19 (a few samples of this study predate the infection). Cell type and time point are not known. Each CDR3 is given with its conserved first and last residue. The order of the fields is J gene, D gene, clone size, V gene, CDR3 DNA, CDR3 protein. The D gene is left open where the match is weak. Clone size is shown for a subset of rows, as once, few, many or a class of expanded clone.

>TRBJ2-7|-|few|TRBV3-1
TGTGCCAGCAGCCCCCGGGACGGCGGGCCCTCTCAGTACTTC
CASSPRDGGPSQYF
>TRBJ2-7|-|-|TRBV4-3
TGCGCCAGCAGCCAAGTTGCCAGGGGCTACGAGCAGTACTTC
CASSQVARGYEQYF
>TRBJ2-5|-|-|TRBV3-1
TGTGCCAGCAGCCAAGAGCGAGCGAAGACCCAGTACTTC
CASSQERAKTQYF
>TRBJ2-1|-|many|TRBV20-1
TGCAGTGCCGAGAGCTTGGGGCGCAGTAATGAGCAGTTCTTC
CSAESLGRSNEQFF
>TRBJ2-3|-|many|TRBV7-2
TGTGCCAGCAGCTTAGCGGGGGCCCTAGATACGCAGTATTTT
CASSLAGALDTQYF
>TRBJ2-3|TRBD1|-|TRBV12-3/TRBV12-4
TGTGCCAGCAGATCTGGACAGGGCAGGACAGATACGCAGTATTTT
CASRSGQGRTDTQYF
>TRBJ1-2|-|-|TRBV9
TGTGCCAGCAGCGTAATGTCGGTTGCAAGTTTCTACACCTTC
CASSVMSVASFYTF
>TRBJ2-3|-|many|TRBV5-1
TGCGCCAGCAGGGCTGTGGACAAAAGCACAGATACGCAGTATTTT
CASRAVDKSTDTQYF
>TRBJ1-3|-|few|TRBV9
TGTGCCAGCAGCGTAGCTGGACACTCCGGAAACACCATATATTTT
CASSVAGHSGNTIYF
>TRBJ1-4|-|-|TRBV19
TGTGCCAGTAGTATCCGGTCGACCGAAAAACTGTTTTTT
CASSIRSTEKLFF
>TRBJ1-1|-|few|TRBV4-3
TGCGCCAGCAGCCAAGATCCCCCCGCTAGTGGCACTGAAGCTTTCTTT
CASSQDPPASGTEAFF
>TRBJ1-2|TRBD1|-|TRBV25-1
TGTGCCAGCAGTGAATTTGACAGGGAGGAGGGCTACACCTTC
CASSEFDREEGYTF
>TRBJ2-3|-|-|TRBV9
TGTGCCAGCAGCGTAGTAGGAGCCTCTGGCACAGATACGCAGTATTTT
CASSVVGASGTDTQYF
>TRBJ2-1|TRBD1|many|TRBV12-3/TRBV12-4
TGTGCCAGCAGTCAGGGACAGGGCTCCTACAATGAGCAGTTCTTC
CASSQGQGSYNEQFF
>TRBJ2-1|-|many|TRBV3-1
TGTGCCAGCAGCCAGGGAGAGTACAATGAGCAGTTCTTC
CASSQGEYNEQFF
>TRBJ2-3|-|few|TRBV29-1
TGCAGCGTGGGTCCAGGGCGTCCAGATACGCAGTATTTT
CSVGPGRPDTQYF
>TRBJ1-4|TRBD1|few|TRBV20-1
TGCAGTGCTAGATCCGGGACAGGCAATGAAAAACTGTTTTTT
CSARSGTGNEKLFF
>TRBJ2-5|TRBD2|-|TRBV20-1
TGCAGTGCTACCCGGGCGGGGGAGCAAGAGACCCAGTACTTC
CSATRAGEQETQYF
>TRBJ2-5|TRBD1|many|TRBV6-5
TGTGCCAGCAGTTACGGGGACAGGGTACAAGAGACCCAGTACTTC
CASSYGDRVQETQYF
>TRBJ1-1|-|few|TRBV6-1
TGTGCCAGCAGACCCCTCAAGGGGGTATGGACTGAAGCTTTCTTT
CASRPLKGVWTEAFF
>TRBJ1-2|-|few|TRBV6-2/TRBV6-3
TGTGCCAGCGCGCAGGGGCTTTCGACTGGCTACACCTTC
CASAQGLSTGYTF
>TRBJ1-1|-|-|TRBV29-1
TGCAGCGTCGGGGGGGGGCAGAGCACTGAAGCTTTCTTT
CSVGGGQSTEAFF